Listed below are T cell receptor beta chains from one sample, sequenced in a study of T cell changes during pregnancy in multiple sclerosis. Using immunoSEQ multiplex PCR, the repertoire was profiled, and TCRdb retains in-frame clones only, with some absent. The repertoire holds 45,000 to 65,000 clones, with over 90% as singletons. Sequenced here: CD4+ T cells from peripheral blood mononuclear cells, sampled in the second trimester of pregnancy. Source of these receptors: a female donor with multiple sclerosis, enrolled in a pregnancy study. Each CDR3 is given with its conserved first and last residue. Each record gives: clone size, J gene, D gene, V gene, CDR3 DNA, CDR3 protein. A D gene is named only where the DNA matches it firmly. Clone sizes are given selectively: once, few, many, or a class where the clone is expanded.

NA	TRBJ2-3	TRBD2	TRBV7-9	TGCGCCGGACTAGCGGGCACAGATACGCAGTATTTT	CAGLAGTDTQYF
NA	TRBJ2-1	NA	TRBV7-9	TGTGCCAGCACGGACTCGAGCTCCTACAATGAGCAGTTCTTC	CASTDSSSYNEQFF
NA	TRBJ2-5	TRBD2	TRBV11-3	TGTGCCAGCAGCCAGACTAGCGTGGAGGAGACCCAGTACTTC	CASSQTSVEETQYF
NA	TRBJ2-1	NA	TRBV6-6	TGTGCCAGCAAACGGGGGAGATACAATGAGCAGTTCTTC	CASKRGRYNEQFF
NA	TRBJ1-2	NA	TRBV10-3	TGTGCCATCAGTGAACAGGACTATGGCTACACCTTC	CAISEQDYGYTF
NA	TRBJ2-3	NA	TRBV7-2	TGTGCCAGCAGCGCAGGACAGCCCACAGATACGCAGTATTTT	CASSAGQPTDTQYF
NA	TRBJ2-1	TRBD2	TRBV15	TGTGCCACCAGCGTGGGGGGGGACTACAATGAGCAGTTCTTC	CATSVGGDYNEQFF
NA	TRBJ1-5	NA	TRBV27	TGTGCCAGCAGTTTAAGAGGGCTCGGAGGTAGGAGCAATCAGCCCCAGCATTTT	CASSLRGLGGRSNQPQHF
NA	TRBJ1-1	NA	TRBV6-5	TGTGCCAGCTCAGTGGGGGGGACTGAAGCTTTCTTT	CASSVGGTEAFF
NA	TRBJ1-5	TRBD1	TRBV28	TGTGCCAGCAGTCCCGGACAGGGGTGGTTCTCTCAGCCCCAGCATTTT	CASSPGQGWFSQPQHF
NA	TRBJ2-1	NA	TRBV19	TGTGCCAGTAGTATACATAAGGAGCGGAATGAGCAGTTCTTC	CASSIHKERNEQFF
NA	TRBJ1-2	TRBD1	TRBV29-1	TGCAGCGTTGGGGGGACAGGGAACACTAACTATGGCTACACCTTC	CSVGGTGNTNYGYTF
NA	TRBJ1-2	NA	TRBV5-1	TGCGCCAGCAGCTTGGCGGCAGAGGCGTTGGTCTATGGCTACACCTTC	CASSLAAEALVYGYTF
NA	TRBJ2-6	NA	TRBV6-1	TGTGCCAGCAGTCCGGGATGGGCCAACGTCCTGACTTTC	CASSPGWANVLTF
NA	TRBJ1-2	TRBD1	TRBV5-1	TGCGCCAGCAGTTACCCGGACAGGAACTATGGCTACACCTTC	CASSYPDRNYGYTF
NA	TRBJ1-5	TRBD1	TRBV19	TGTGCCAGTACAGACAGGGGGGAGCAGCCCCAGCATTTT	CASTDRGEQPQHF
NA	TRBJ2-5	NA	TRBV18	TGTGCCAGCTCACCATTTGTTTCAGACCAAGAGACCCAGTACTTC	CASSPFVSDQETQYF
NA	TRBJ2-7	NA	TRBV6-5	TGTGCCAGTCTCTCGACAGCCCACGAGCAGTACTTC	CASLSTAHEQYF
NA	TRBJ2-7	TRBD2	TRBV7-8	TGTGCCAGCAGCTTAGGGGTTAGCGGGGGACTCCCGGAGCAGTACTTC	CASSLGVSGGLPEQYF
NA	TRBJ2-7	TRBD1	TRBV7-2	TGTGCCAGCAGCAAAAACCGGGACAGGGCCTACGAGCAGTACTTC	CASSKNRDRAYEQYF
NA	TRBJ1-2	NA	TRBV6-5	TGTGCCAGCAGTTACTCGATCTGGAGCTATGGCTACACCTTC	CASSYSIWSYGYTF
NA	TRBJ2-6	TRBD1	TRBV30	TGTGCCTGGAGCCGGGGACAGGGGTTCTCTGGGGCCAACGTCCTGACTTTC	CAWSRGQGFSGANVLTF
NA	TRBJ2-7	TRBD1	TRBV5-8	TGTGCCAGCAGCCTTGGACAGGGACTCACCTACGAGCAGTACTTC	CASSLGQGLTYEQYF
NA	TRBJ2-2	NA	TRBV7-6	TGTGCCAGCAGCATTGGACAGAACCCGAACACCGGGGAGCTGTTTTTT	CASSIGQNPNTGELFF
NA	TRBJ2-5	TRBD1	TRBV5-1	TGCGCCAGCAGTTTCAGGGGGCAAGAGACCCAGTACTTC	CASSFRGQETQYF
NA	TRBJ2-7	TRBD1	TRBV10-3	TGTGCCATCAGTGAGACTGGACAGGGGGCTTCATACGAGCAGTACTTC	CAISETGQGASYEQYF
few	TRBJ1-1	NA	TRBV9	TGTGCCAGCAGCGTAGACCCAGGCCAGACTGAAGCTTTCTTT	CASSVDPGQTEAFF
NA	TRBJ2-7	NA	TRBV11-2	TGTGCCAGCAGCTTAAACTGGGAGCTCCTCTACGAGCAGTACTTC	CASSLNWELLYEQYF
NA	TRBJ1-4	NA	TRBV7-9	TGTGCCAGCAGCTTAAAGGGGCCCTATGAAAAACTGTTTTTT	CASSLKGPYEKLFF
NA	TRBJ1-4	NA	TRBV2	TGTGCCAGCAGTGAGGCCGGGTCGGGGGAAAAACTGTTTTTT	CASSEAGSGEKLFF
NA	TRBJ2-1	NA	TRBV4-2	TGTGCCAGCAGCCAAGATCTTGAGAGCTCCTACAATGAGCAGTTCTTC	CASSQDLESSYNEQFF
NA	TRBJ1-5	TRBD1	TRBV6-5	TGTGCCAGCAGTGACAGGGATCGGCAGCCCCAGCATTTT	CASSDRDRQPQHF
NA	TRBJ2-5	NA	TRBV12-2	TGTGCAAGTCGCTTAGAAAGTGACAGGGGACGAGAGACCCAGTACTTC	CASRLESDRGRETQYF
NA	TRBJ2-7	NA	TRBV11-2	TGTGCCAGCAGCGAACAGGGTTACTACGAGCAGTACTTC	CASSEQGYYEQYF
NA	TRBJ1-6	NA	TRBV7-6	TGTGCCAGCACCAACCTCCGGGGGTATACCCTCCACTTT	CASTNLRGYTLHF
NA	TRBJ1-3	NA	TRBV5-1	TGCGCCAGCAGCTTGCTGGGGGCGCAAGGAAACACCATATATTTT	CASSLLGAQGNTIYF
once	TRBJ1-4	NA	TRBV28	TGTGCCAGCATCCCGGACTTTCAGTCGGAAAAACTGTTTTTT	CASIPDFQSEKLFF
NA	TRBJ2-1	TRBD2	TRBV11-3	TGTGCCAGCAGCCGGGGGGGCGATGAGCAGTTCTTC	CASSRGGDEQFF
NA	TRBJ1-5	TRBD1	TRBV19	TGTGCCAGTAGAAGGCTCCTACAGGGACAGGTGGAGCCCCAGCATTTT	CASRRLLQGQVEPQHF
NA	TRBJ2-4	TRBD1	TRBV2	TGTGCCAGCAGAAGGACAGGGGATTTACAACTAGCCAAAAACATTCAGTACTTC	CASRRTGDLQLAKNIQYF
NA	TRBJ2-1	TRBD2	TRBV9	TGTGCCAGCAGCTTCCGACTAGCGGGGGGTAATGAGCAGTTCTTC	CASSFRLAGGNEQFF
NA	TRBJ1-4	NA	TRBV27	TGTGCCAGCAGTTTATATCCGTTTAATGAAAAACTGTTTTTT	CASSLYPFNEKLFF
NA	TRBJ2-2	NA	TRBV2	TGTGCCAGCAGGGGGCTGGCTAACACCGGGGAGCTGTTTTTT	CASRGLANTGELFF
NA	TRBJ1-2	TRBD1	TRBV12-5	TGTGCTAGTGGTTTGGGGGACAGGGGACAAGAAGGCTACACCTTC	CASGLGDRGQEGYTF
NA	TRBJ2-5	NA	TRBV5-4	TGTGCCAGCAGCTTTGGTGCTAGCCCAATGGAGACCCAGTACTTC	CASSFGASPMETQYF
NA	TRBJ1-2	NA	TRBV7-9	TGTGCCAGCAGCTTAGCACTTCGGGGAGGCTACACCTTC	CASSLALRGGYTF
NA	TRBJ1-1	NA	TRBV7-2	TGTGCCAGCAGCTTATCTAGTGGGTCAGCTGAAGCTTTCTTT	CASSLSSGSAEAFF
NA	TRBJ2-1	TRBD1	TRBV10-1	TGCGCCAGCAGCGGACAGGGGGCCTCCCCTACGCAGTTCTTC	CASSGQGASPTQFF
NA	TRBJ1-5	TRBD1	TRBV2	TGTGCCACCGGGGACAGGGGGTTTGGGAATCAGCCCCAGCATTTT	CATGDRGFGNQPQHF
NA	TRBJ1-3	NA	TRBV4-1	TGCGCCAGCAGCAGATACCAGGGATTACCTGGAAACACCATATATTTT	CASSRYQGLPGNTIYF
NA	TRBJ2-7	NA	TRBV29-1	TGCAGCGCCAAGGGGAAGGCACAGATGTCCTACGAGCAGTACTTC	CSAKGKAQMSYEQYF
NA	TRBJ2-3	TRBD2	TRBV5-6	TGTGCCAGCAGCGGGTGGGCCGGGGGGGCTTATTCAGATACGCAGTATTTT	CASSGWAGGAYSDTQYF
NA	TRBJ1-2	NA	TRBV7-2	TGTGCCAGCAGCTTAGTGGCCATAGGGGACTATGGCTACACCTTC	CASSLVAIGDYGYTF
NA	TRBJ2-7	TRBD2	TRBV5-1	TGCGCCAGCAGCGCGGGACTAGCGGGGGGGCTGGAGGGGTACGAGCAGTACTTC	CASSAGLAGGLEGYEQYF
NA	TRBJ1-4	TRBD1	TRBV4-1	TGCGCCAGCAGTCGGATACAGGGGGAGGGAGAAAAACTGTTTTTT	CASSRIQGEGEKLFF